The T cell receptor beta chain under discussion was sequenced for a study of blood T cell repertoires in COVID-19. Turning to the study itself: Donors in the United States, Italy and Spain gave samples during acute or convalescent COVID-19.

Patients in Seattle were enrolled during active infection, then followed longitudinally. Germline V gene data show CDR1 as DFQATT and CDR2 as SNEGSKA (reference sequence). V dropped 3 bases and J dropped 7; count of bases not matched to a gene: 11. CDR3 length: 15 amino acids. TCRdb's table, derived via immunoSEQ multiplex PCR, lists solely in-frame clones and lacks some. This sample has about 260,000 clones, with 80% to 90% found just once. This receptor was taken from a woman between 65 and 79 years old with COVID-19, enrolled during active disease. The sample comprised peripheral blood. The chain combines TRBV20-1 with TRBJ2-1; 8 bases agree with TRBD1. This CDR3 reads CSASGKGQDHNEQFF. The CDR3 DNA sequence: TGCAGTGCTAGTGGCAAGGGACAGGACCATAATGAGCAGTTCTTC.